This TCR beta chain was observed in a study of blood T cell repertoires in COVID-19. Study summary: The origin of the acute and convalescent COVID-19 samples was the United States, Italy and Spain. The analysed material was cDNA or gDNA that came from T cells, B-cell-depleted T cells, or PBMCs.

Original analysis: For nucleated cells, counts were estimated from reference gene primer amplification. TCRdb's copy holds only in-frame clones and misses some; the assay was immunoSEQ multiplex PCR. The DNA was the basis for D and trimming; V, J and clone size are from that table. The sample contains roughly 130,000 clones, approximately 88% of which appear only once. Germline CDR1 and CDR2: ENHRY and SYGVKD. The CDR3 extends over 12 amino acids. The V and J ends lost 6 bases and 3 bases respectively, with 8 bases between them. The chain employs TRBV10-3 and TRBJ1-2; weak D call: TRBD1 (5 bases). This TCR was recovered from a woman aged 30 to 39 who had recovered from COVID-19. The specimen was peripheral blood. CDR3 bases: TGTGCCATCAGGGACACATACTATGGCTACACCTTC. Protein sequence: CAIRDTYYGYTF.